The 27 T cell receptor beta chains below all came from one sample that was sequenced in a study of shared clonotypes between healthy human individuals. Sequencing used immunoSEQ multiplex PCR; TCRdb keeps in-frame clones, though not all of them. This table has a few hundred thousand clones, roughly 70% appearing once. Sequences were obtained from memory CD4+ T cells sorted from blood. Subset meaning: CD45RA-negative fraction. The receptors come from a man aged 25 to 40 in good health.

This clone was detected a few times. A much larger clone differs from this one at a single base, so this may be a read error. This specimen includes other DNA sequences encoding the same CDR3. The chain combines TRBV5-6 with TRBJ1-5; D remains ambiguous. The CDR3 length is 14 residues. The V end was cut by 2 bases, the J end by 3 bases, with 9 bases between. The germline V gene has CDR1 SGHDT and CDR2 YYEEEE. The CDR3 here is CASSFHGFNQPQHF. CDR3 nucleotides: TGTGCCAGCAGCTTTCACGGATTCAATCAGCCCCAGCATTTT.

Here the CDR3 DNA reads TGCAGTGCAATAAGATGGACAGCCTACACCTTC. It specifies CSAIRWTAYTF. J is TRBJ1-2 and V is TRBV20-1, with D possibly being TRBD1 (6 bases). V was cut by 6 bases and J by 10 bases, with 15 bases left in between. Germline V gene lookup returns CDR1 DFQATT and CDR2 SNEGSKA (reference sequence). The CDR3 consists of 11 residues.

The rearrangement joins TRBV10-2 to TRBJ1-1, with D possibly TRBD1 on 6 matching bases. Between the trimmed V and J ends, which lost 6 bases and 1 base, there was a span of 6 bases. The CDR3 loop spans 12 amino acids. Germline V lookup: CDR1 WSHSY, CDR2 SAAADI. The chain's CDR3 is CASRTGNTEAFF. The CDR3 bases are TGCGCCAGCAGGACAGGGAACACTGAAGCTTTCTTT.

The chain is built from TRBV9 and TRBJ2-1; 11 bases map to TRBD2. The CDR3 totals 15 residues. Germline V CDR1 and CDR2: SGDLS, YYNGEE. After removal of 3 bases from V and 4 bases from J, the junction contained 3 bases not matched to a gene. The CDR3 DNA reads TGTGCCAGCAGCGCCGGGACTAGCGGTTACAATGAGCAGTTCTTC. It is translated as CASSAGTSGYNEQFF.

This clone occurred once. The chain recombines TRBV7-2 with TRBJ2-1; D is unclear. Trimming shortened V by 0 bases and J by 8 bases, and 5 bases separated the two germline ends. Per germline, CDR1 SGHTA and CDR2 FQGNSA. This CDR3 spans 12 amino acids. CDR3 region: CASSLAGYEQFF. CDR3 sequence (DNA): TGTGCCAGCAGCTTAGCCGGCTATGAGCAGTTCTTC. Looking up the rest from reference TRBV7-2 and TRBJ2-1 gives the full variable domain: GAGVSQSPSNKVTEKGKDVELRCDPISGHTALYWYRQSLGQGLEFLIYFQGNSAPDKSGLPSDRFSAERTGGSVSTLTIQRTQQEDSAVYLCASSLAGYEQFFGPGTRLTVL.

The V call is TRBV28, the J call TRBJ2-2; the match to TRBD1 covers 7 bases. The J segment lost 1 base and the V segment lost 2 bases, leaving 4 bases of the junction unmatched. The CDR3 contains 16 residues. CDR1 and CDR2 (germline): MDHEN, SYDVKM. The chain's CDR3 is CASSLQGQRNTGELFF. The CDR3 DNA follows: TGTGCCAGCAGTTTACAGGGACAGAGGAACACCGGGGAGCTGTTTTTT.

This chain connects TRBV29-1 to TRBJ2-1, with D tentatively TRBD2 (6 bases). The germline gives CDR1 SQVTM, CDR2 ANQGSEA. Trimming took off 4 bases at V and 9 bases at J, with 13 bases between the two ends. The length of the CDR3 is 12 residues. The CDR3 nucleotides are TGCAGCGTTGTGCAGACTAGTAGTGAGCAGTTCTTC. Encoded protein: CSVVQTSSEQFF.

This clone was seen just once. The CDR3 DNA reads TGTGCCAGCAGTGGGACCAGGACAGGTCTCTCCTACGAGCAGTACTTC. Its protein is CASSGTRTGLSYEQYF. This chain links TRBV6-1 with TRBJ2-7, with TRBD1 matching 7 bases. The CDR3 is 16 amino acids. V gave up 4 bases and J gave up 0 bases; unmatched junction bases: 9. Germline V CDR1 and CDR2: MNHNS, SASEGT.

The rearrangement uses TRBV9 and TRBJ2-1; 8 bases align to TRBD2. Germline CDR1 SGDLS, CDR2 YYNGEE. There are 15 residues in the CDR3. V was clipped by 3 bases and J by 6 bases; unmatched bases: 8. The CDR3 protein is CASSDTSGSPNEQFF. CDR3 bases: TGTGCCAGCAGCGATACGAGCGGGAGCCCCAATGAGCAGTTCTTC.

Comments on this clone: Relative to the germline gene, one junction end is altered; a read error may explain this. The chain is built from TRBV15 and TRBJ2-7, with 7 bases lining up with TRBD1. The CDR3 runs to 13 residues. The germline gives CDR1 LNHNV, CDR2 YYDKDF (reference sequence). The CDR3 coding sequence is TGTGCCACCAGCAGAGAGATTGGGGGACAGCAATACTTC. Protein product: CATSREIGGQQYF.

The V gene is TRBV28, the J gene TRBJ2-3; 9 bases map to TRBD2. Looked up from germline, CDR1 is MDHEN and CDR2 is SYDVKM. Unmatched junction bases numbered 12, after V lost 8 bases and J lost 0 bases. The CDR3 has 17 residues. The CDR3 sequence is CASASGILKTSTDTQYF. The CDR3 region has the DNA TGTGCCAGCGCTAGCGGGATACTCAAAACTAGCACAGATACGCAGTATTTT.

The rearrangement links TRBV4-1 to TRBJ1-2; D is undetermined. The length of the CDR3 is 16 residues. Trimming removed 1 base from V and 5 bases from J, with 17 bases in between. The germline gives CDR1 MGHRA, CDR2 YSYEKL. The CDR3 DNA follows: TGCGCCAGCAGCCAAGGGCTGGGTGAGGACGTTTATGGCTACACCTTC. It codes for CASSQGLGEDVYGYTF.

This rearrangement joins TRBV5-4 to TRBJ2-3, with 8 bases matching TRBD2. The ends lost 2 bases at V and 2 bases at J; junction bases unmatched: 7. The CDR3 sequence is 16 residues long. Germline CDR1 is SGHNT and CDR2 is YYREEE (reference sequence). The CDR3 sequence is CASSFGLADPTDTQYF. In DNA form, the CDR3 reads TGTGCCAGCAGCTTTGGACTAGCCGACCCCACAGATACGCAGTATTTT. Based on the CDR3 plus reference TRBV5-4 and TRBJ2-3, the full variable domain is ETGVTQSPTHLIKTRGQQVTLRCSSQSGHNTVSWYQQALGQGPQFIFQYYREEENGRGNFPPRFSGLQFPNYSSELNVNALELDDSALYLCASSFGLADPTDTQYFGPGTRLTVL.

This clone was detected only a few times. The chain joins TRBV5-1 to TRBJ1-5; no clear D. CDR3 size: 15 residues. Germline assignment: CDR1 SGHRS and CDR2 YFSETQ. V lost 4 bases to trimming and J lost 7 bases, with 18 bases between them. CDR3 DNA: TGCGCCAGCAGCCTCGAAGGGTCTCACGGGCAGCCCCAGCATTTT. Protein product: CASSLEGSHGQPQHF.

CDR3: CASSMGYLAGGTYEQYF. CDR3 DNA sequence: TGTGCCAGTAGTATGGGATATTTAGCGGGAGGAACGTACGAGCAGTACTTC. V usage is TRBV19 and J usage is TRBJ2-7; TRBD2 matches at 10 bases. CDR3 size: 17 residues. V lost 3 bases and J lost 4; bases outside the gene matches: 12. CDR1 LNHDA and CDR2 SQIVND come from the germline V gene (reference sequence). Looking up the rest from reference TRBV19 and TRBJ2-7 gives the full variable domain: DGGITQSPKYLFRKEGQNVTLSCEQNLNHDAMYWYRQDPGQGLRLIYYSQIVNDFQKGDIAEGYSVSREKKESFPLTVTSAQKNPTAFYLCASSMGYLAGGTYEQYFGPGTRLTVT.

The gene calls are TRBV5-1 and TRBJ2-7; 9 bases are shared with TRBD1. This CDR3 contains 14 residues. The ends lost 2 bases at V and 5 bases at J; junction bases unmatched: 5. Germline V gene sequence: CDR1 SGHRS, CDR2 YFSETQ. DNA of the CDR3: TGCGCCAGCAGCTTCACGGGACAGGGAGACGAGCAGTACTTC. Amino acid sequence: CASSFTGQGDEQYF.

This sequence joins TRBV6-9 and TRBJ2-7; TRBD1 matches at 7 bases. The CDR3 is made up of 14 amino acids. CDR1 is MNHGY, CDR2 SVAAGI, per germline. With 5 bases clipped from V and 3 bases from J, the junction kept 7 bases outside the gene matches. The CDR3: CASSPSTGSYEQYF. The CDR3 DNA reads as TGTGCCAGCAGTCCTTCGACAGGGAGCTACGAGCAGTACTTC.

This chain joins TRBV9 and TRBJ2-3; D is unclear. CDR1 and CDR2 from the germline V gene are SGDLS and YYNGEE. The V end lost 4 bases, the J end lost 8 bases, and 11 bases lay between the germline ends. This CDR3 is 12 amino acids long. CDR3 residues: CASSPGGSTQYF. CDR3 DNA sequence: TGTGCCAGCAGCCCGGGCGGTAGTACGCAGTATTTT.

V gene TRBV7-6 combines with J gene TRBJ1-1, with TRBD1 matching over 7 bases. The CDR3 is made up of 13 amino acids. Trimming at V came to 5 bases and at J to 2 bases, leaving 2 bases not matched to a gene. Germline assignment: CDR1 SGHVS and CDR2 FNYEAQ. The CDR3 here is CASSRDSNTEAFF. As DNA, the CDR3 is TGTGCCAGCAGCCGGGACAGTAACACTGAAGCTTTCTTT.

This clone has more than one count but fewer than ten. The genes are TRBV15 and TRBJ2-7; 8 nucleotides agree with TRBD1. This CDR3 comprises 15 residues. Germline assignment: CDR1 LNHNV and CDR2 YYDKDF (reference sequence). Unmatched junction bases numbered 4, after V lost 0 bases and J lost 3 bases. The CDR3 region is CATSRDLTGVYEQYF. Written as DNA, the CDR3 is TGTGCCACCAGCAGAGATCTGACAGGGGTCTACGAGCAGTACTTC.

This clone was seen a handful of times. The chain joins TRBV5-6 to TRBJ1-1; D possibly corresponds to TRBD1 (5 bases). V gave up 6 bases and J gave up 1 base, with 10 bases separating them. Germline V CDR1 and CDR2: SGHDT, YYEEEE. The CDR3 consists of 13 residues. CDR3 protein: CASIWRGNTEAFF. CDR3 bases: TGTGCCAGCATCTGGAGGGGGAACACTGAAGCTTTCTTT.

The rearrangement links TRBV5-1 to TRBJ2-5, with D possibly matching TRBD2 (6 bases). The ends were cut back, 3 bases at V and 5 bases at J, with 14 bases in the middle. Per germline, CDR1 SGHRS and CDR2 YFSETQ. The CDR3 has 14 amino acids. The CDR3 loop is CASSWNAGTETQYF. CDR3 nucleotide sequence: TGCGCCAGCAGCTGGAACGCAGGGACTGAGACCCAGTACTTC.

This chain joins TRBV5-8 and TRBJ1-2, with D uncertain. Trimming removed 5 bases from V and 0 bases from J, with 8 bases in between. Germline CDR1 and CDR2: SGHTS and YDEGEE. The CDR3 spans 13 residues. CDR3 nucleotide sequence: TGTGCCAGCAGTTATGAAGCTAACTATGGCTACACCTTC. This translates into CASSYEANYGYTF.

The chain has TRBV6-1 and TRBJ1-1; 7 bases are shared with TRBD1. Germline lookup yields CDR1 MNHNS and CDR2 SASEGT. With 3 bases clipped from V and 3 bases from J, the junction kept 4 bases outside the gene matches. The CDR3 contains 14 residues. The CDR3 nucleotides are TGTGCCAGCAGTGACAGGGGGACATACACTGAAGCTTTCTTT. Its translation is CASSDRGTYTEAFF.

This clone has only a few counts. The chain couples TRBV7-9 to TRBJ2-7; weak D call: TRBD2 (6 bases). The CDR3 loop spans 17 amino acids. V was shortened by 5 bases and J by 2 bases, with 22 bases between the two germline ends. Germline V gene lookup returns CDR1 SEHNR and CDR2 FQNEAQ (reference sequence). DNA of the CDR3: TGTGCCAGCAGCCGGGAGTGGTACGGGACGGACCCCTACGAGCAGTACTTC. Translated: CASSREWYGTDPYEQYF.

This clone was seen at least ten times. The chain joins TRBV2 to TRBJ1-3; D unresolved. The V end was cut by 3 bases, the J end by 2 bases, with 8 bases between. The CDR3 length is 14 residues. CDR1 and CDR2 (germline): SNHLY, FYNNEI. The CDR3 DNA sequence: TGTGCCAGCAGTGATAGGGATACTGGAAACACCATATATTTT. Translation: CASSDRDTGNTIYF.

J is TRBJ2-7 and V is TRBV10-1; 10 bases agree with TRBD2. CDR3 length: 14 residues. V shed 4 bases and J 6 bases; nucleotides not matched to a gene: 6. The V gene's germline CDR1 is WNHNN and CDR2 SYGVQD (reference sequence). DNA for the CDR3: TGCGCCAGCAGTGCTAGCGGGAGATGGGGCGAGCAGTACTTC. Translated: CASSASGRWGEQYF.